These 7 T cell receptor beta chains originate from one sample sequenced in a study of CD8 T cells in ankylosing spondylitis. Whole-study findings and limits: A TCR beta motif of 7 to 9 highly homologous variants seemed to mark ankylosing spondylitis blood.

Antigens for these TCRs are unknown. TCRdb re-called the 5' RACE reads with MiXCR, one entry per CDR3 protein. The data show fewer than 450,000 distinct CDR3 sequences, about a sixth seen once. Sequenced input: blood, either unsorted or a sorted T cell fraction (not recorded which). The receptors here all came from a male donor with ankylosing spondylitis.

This clonotype was seen a few times. The chain carries TRBV6-5 and TRBJ1-1; D not resolved. Germline lookup yields CDR1 MNHEY and CDR2 SVGAGI. The length of the CDR3 is 11 residues. Trimming cost V 2 bases and J 8 bases, with 6 bases left between them. The CDR3 loop reads CASSYLGEAFF. CDR3 nucleotides: TGTGCCAGCAGTTACCTGGGGGAAGCTTTCTTT.

There are many counts of this clonotype. The CDR3 spells CASSLTGGLKTQYF. DNA of the CDR3: TGCGCCAGCAGCCTCACGGGGGGCCTAAAGACCCAGTACTTC. The J gene is TRBJ2-5, the V gene TRBV5-1, with a tentative D call TRBD2 (7 bases). Deletions cut 4 bases from V and 6 bases from J, with 16 bases between. The V gene's germline CDR1 is SGHRS and CDR2 YFSETQ. This CDR3 contains 14 residues.

This clonotype has only a few counts. This chain connects TRBV20-1 to TRBJ2-7; 9 bases align to TRBD2. The junction had 6 bases not matched to a gene; V was cut back by 6 bases and J by 0 bases. The CDR3 is 14 amino acids. CDR1 is DFQATT and CDR2 is SNEGSKA in the germline V gene (reference sequence). The CDR3 DNA sequence: TGCAGTGCCCGACTAGCGGAAGACTCCTACGAGCAGTACTTC. It is translated as CSARLAEDSYEQYF.

This clonotype was observed a handful of times. The chain employs TRBV20-1 and TRBJ1-6; unclear D gene. The CDR3 is made up of 13 amino acids. Germline-derived CDR1 and CDR2 are DFQATT and SNEGSKA (reference sequence). V was cut by 0 bases and J by 3 bases, with 3 bases left in between. CDR3 residues: CSAREGYNSPLHF. The CDR3 bases are TGCAGTGCTAGAGAGGGCTATAATTCACCCCTCCACTTT.

This clonotype was observed a handful of times. The V gene is TRBV28, the J gene TRBJ2-1; 7 nucleotides align to TRBD1. Unmatched junction bases numbered 16, after V lost 7 bases and J lost 10 bases. Germline loops: CDR1 MDHEN, CDR2 SYDVKM. This CDR3 is built from 15 residues. For the CDR3, the DNA is TGTGCCAGCACTAGCCCACAGGGGCCGGGTCGGGAGCAGTTCTTC. It encodes CASTSPQGPGREQFF.

This clonotype was seen only a few times. The J gene is TRBJ2-1, the V gene TRBV7-9, with D perhaps TRBD1 (6 bases). Trimming pared 3 bases from V and 3 bases from J, leaving 9 bases between. Germline values: CDR1 SEHNR, CDR2 FQNEAQ (reference sequence). This CDR3 has 14 amino acids. The CDR3 coding sequence is TGTGCCAGCAGCTTTCACAGGGACTACAATGAGCAGTTCTTC. It is translated as CASSFHRDYNEQFF.

This clonotype was picked up a small number of times. This rearrangement joins TRBV3-1 to TRBJ1-3; D perhaps matches TRBD1 (5 bases). CDR1 and CDR2 (germline): LGHDT, YNNKEL (reference sequence). Trimming cost V 3 bases and J 4 bases, with 13 bases left between them. The CDR3 has 15 amino acids. The CDR3: CASSHGDRPGNTIYF. Here the CDR3 DNA reads TGTGCCAGCAGCCACGGGGACCGACCCGGAAACACCATATATTTT.